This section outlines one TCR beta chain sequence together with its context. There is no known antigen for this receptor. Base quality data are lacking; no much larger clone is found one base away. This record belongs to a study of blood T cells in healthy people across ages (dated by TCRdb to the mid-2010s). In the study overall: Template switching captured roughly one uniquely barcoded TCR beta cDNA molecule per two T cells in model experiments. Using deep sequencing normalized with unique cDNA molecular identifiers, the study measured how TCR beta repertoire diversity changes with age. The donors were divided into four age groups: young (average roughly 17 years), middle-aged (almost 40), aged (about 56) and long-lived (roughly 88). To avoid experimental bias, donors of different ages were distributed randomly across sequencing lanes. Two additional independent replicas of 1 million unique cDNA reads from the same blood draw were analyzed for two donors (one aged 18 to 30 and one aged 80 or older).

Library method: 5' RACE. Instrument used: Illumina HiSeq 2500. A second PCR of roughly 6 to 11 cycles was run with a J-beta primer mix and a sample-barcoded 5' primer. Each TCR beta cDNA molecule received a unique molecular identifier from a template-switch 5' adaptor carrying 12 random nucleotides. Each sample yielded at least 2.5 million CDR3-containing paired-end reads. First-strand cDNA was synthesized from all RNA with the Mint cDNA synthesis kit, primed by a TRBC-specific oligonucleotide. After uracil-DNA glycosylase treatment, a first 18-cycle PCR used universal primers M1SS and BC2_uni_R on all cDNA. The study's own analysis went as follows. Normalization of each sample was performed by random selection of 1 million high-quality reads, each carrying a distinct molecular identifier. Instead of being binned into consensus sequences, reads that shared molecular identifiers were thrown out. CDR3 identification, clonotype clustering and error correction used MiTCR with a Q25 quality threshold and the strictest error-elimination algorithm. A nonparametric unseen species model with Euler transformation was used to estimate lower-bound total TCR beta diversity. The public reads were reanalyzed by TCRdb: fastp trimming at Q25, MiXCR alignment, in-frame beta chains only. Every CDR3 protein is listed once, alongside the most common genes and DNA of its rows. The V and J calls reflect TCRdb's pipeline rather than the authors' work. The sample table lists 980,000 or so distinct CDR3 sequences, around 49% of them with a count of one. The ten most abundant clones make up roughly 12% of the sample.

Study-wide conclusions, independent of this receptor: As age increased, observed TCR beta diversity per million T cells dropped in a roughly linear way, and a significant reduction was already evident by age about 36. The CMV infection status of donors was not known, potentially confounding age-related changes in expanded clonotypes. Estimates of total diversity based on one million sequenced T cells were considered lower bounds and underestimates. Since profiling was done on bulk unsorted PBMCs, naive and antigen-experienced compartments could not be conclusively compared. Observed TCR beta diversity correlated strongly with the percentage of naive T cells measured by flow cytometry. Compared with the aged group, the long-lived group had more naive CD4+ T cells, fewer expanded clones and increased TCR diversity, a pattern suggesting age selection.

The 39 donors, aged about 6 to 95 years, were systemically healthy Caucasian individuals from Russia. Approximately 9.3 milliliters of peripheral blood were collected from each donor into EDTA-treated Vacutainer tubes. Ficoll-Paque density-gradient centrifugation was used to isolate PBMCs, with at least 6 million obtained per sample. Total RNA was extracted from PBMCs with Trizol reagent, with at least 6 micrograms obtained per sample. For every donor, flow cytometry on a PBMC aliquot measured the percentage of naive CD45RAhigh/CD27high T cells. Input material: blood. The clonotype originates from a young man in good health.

The DNA is TGTGCCAGCTCACCTAGGACTAGCGGGGGCCGAGAGCAGTTCTTC. It translates to CASSPRTSGGREQFF. The chain links TRBV18 with TRBJ2-1; TRBD2 aligns with 13 central bases. Spanning cysteine to phenylalanine, the CDR3 consists of 15 amino acids. Only CDR3 DNA remains: 45 bases, in frame from the first base. Relative to germline, V is missing 3 bases and J is missing 10 bases, with 6 bases of the junction outside any gene match. According to the germline V gene, CDR1 reads KGHSH and CDR2 reads LQKENI.